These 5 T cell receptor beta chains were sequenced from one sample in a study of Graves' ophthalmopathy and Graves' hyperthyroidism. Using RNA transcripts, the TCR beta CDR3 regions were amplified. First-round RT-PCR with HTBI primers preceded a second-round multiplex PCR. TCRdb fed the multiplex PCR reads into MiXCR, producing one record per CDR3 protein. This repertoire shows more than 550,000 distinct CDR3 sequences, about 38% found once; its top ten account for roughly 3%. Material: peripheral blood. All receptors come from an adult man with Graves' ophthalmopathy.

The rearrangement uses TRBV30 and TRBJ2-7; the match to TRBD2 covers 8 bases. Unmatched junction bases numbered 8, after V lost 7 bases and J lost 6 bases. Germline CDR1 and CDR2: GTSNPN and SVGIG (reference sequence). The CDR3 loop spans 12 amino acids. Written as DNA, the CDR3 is TGTGCCTTGCAAGGACTAGCCCGCGAGCAGTACTTC. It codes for CALQGLAREQYF.

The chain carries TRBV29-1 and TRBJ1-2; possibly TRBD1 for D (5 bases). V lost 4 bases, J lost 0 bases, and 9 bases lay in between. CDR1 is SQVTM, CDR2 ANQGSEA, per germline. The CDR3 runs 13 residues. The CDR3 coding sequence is TGCAGCGTTGTGGGGGGGTCTAACTATGGCTACACCTTC. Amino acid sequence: CSVVGGSNYGYTF.

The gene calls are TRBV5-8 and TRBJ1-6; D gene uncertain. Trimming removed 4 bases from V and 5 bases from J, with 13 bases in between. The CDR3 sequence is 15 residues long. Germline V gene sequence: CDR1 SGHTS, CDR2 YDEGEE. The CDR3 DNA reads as TGTGCCAGCAGCCTATGGACGGATAATAATTCACCCCTCCACTTT. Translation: CASSLWTDNNSPLHF.

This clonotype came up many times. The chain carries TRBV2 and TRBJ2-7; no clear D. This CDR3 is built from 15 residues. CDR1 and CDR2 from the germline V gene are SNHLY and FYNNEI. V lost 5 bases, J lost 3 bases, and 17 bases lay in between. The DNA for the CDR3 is TGTGCCAGCAGTCGACGGACGATTCTGAACTACGAGCAGTACTTC. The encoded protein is CASSRRTILNYEQYF.

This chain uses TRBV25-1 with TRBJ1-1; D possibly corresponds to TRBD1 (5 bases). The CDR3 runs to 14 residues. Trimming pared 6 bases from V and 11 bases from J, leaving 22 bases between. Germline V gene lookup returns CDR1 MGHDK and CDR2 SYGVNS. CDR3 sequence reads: CASSQGRAKGDAFF. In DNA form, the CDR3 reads TGTGCCAGCAGCCAAGGGCGGGCTAAAGGGGACGCTTTCTTT.